This T cell receptor (beta chain) was captured in a study of cytomegalovirus exposure and HLA in healthy donors. PCR primers comprised 60 Vbeta and 13 Jbeta primers. Measured with immunoSEQ multiplex PCR; TCRdb has only the in-frame clones, and not every one. The sample records more than 200,000 clones, more than 70% being singletons. The V segment lost 3 bases and the J segment 2 bases; nucleotides outside the gene matches: 4. The germline V gene encodes CDR1 MGHRA and CDR2 YSYEKL. This CDR3 comprises 14 residues. The material sequenced was PBMCs. The TCR comes from a human donor in good health. The chain employs TRBV4-1 and TRBJ2-7; 7 bases agree with TRBD1. CDR3 amino acids: CASSQGTVPYEQYF. CDR3 bases: TGCGCCAGCAGCCAGGGGACAGTGCCCTACGAGCAGTACTTC.